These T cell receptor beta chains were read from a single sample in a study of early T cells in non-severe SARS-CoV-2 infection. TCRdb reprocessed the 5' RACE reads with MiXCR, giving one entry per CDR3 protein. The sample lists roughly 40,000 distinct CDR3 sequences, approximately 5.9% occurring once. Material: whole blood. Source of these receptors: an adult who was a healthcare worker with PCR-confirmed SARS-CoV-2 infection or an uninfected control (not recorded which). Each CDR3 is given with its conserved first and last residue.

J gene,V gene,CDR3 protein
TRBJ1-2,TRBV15,CATSRAGTAGYTF
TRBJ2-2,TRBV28,CASSSQGSHGELFF
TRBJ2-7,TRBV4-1,CASSGDYEQYF
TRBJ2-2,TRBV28,CASSLLRNTGELFF
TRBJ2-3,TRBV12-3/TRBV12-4,CASSFPPMNTQYF
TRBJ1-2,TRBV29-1,CSVQGLRYGYTF
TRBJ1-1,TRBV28,CATTPGEAEAFF
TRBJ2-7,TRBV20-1,CSARNPTSSYEQYF
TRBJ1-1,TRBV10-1,CASSELRGTEAFF
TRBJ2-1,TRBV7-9,CASRQPSGTYNEQFF
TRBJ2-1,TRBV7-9,CASSSQPSGEQFF
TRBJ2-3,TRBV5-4,CASSSPTSGHTDTQYF
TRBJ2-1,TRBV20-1,CSARSVDNEQFF
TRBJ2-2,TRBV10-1,CASSDSPTGLNTGELFF
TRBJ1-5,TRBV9,CASSVLLSNQPQHF
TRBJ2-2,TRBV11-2,CASTWTSGNTGELFF
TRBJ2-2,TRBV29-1,CSVEREGGGTGELFF
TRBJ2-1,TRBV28,CASSSEVDRGRETANEQFF
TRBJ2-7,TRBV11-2,CASSLEGLAGVHEQYF
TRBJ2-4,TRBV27,CASSSPGQLAKNIQYF
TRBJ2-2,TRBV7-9,CASSQGTSSSGELFF
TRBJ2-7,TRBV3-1,CASSQGLAGLYF
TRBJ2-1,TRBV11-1,CASSLLGGRAREQFF
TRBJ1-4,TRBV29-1,CSVVGFNEKLFF
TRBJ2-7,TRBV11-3,CASSFGLSYEQYF
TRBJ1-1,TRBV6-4,CATSYGPNTEAFF
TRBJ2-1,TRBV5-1,CASSLAGLAPSPPYNEQFF
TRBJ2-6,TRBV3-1,CASSQRGPSGANVLTF
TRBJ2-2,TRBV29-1,CSVSTGELFF